Listed below are T cell receptor beta chains from one sample, sequenced in a study of blood T cell repertoires in COVID-19. Sequenced by immunoSEQ multiplex PCR; TCRdb stores in-frame clones only, minus some. Of approximately 89,000 clones in the sample, approximately 80% were seen once. The sequenced sample consisted of peripheral blood. Receptors originate from a woman aged 80 or older with acute or convalescent COVID-19. Both conserved end residues are part of each CDR3. The D gene is left open where the match is weak. Part of the rows lack a size; the others show once, few, many or a class for expanded clones.

cdr3_length: 14; clone_size: -; v_call: TRBV7-8; d_call: TRBD1; j_call: TRBJ1-2; cdr3_nt: TGTGCCAGCAGCTTAGCGCTAGGGGGCAAGGGCTACACCTTC; cdr3_aa: CASSLALGGKGYTF
cdr3_length: 15; clone_size: -; v_call: TRBV19; d_call: TRBD1; j_call: TRBJ2-2; cdr3_nt: TGTGCCAGTAGGGCGGACAGGACGAACACCGGGGAGCTGTTTTTT; cdr3_aa: CASRADRTNTGELFF
cdr3_length: 16; clone_size: -; v_call: TRBV11-3; d_call: TRBD1; j_call: TRBJ2-1; cdr3_nt: TGTGCCAGCAGCCCACGGACAGGGGGTCTCCACAATGAGCAGTTCTTC; cdr3_aa: CASSPRTGGLHNEQFF
cdr3_length: 13; clone_size: -; v_call: TRBV7-9; d_call: -; j_call: TRBJ2-7; cdr3_nt: TGTGCCAGCAGCTTATCCAGGGCCCACGAGCAGTACTTC; cdr3_aa: CASSLSRAHEQYF
cdr3_length: 16; clone_size: -; v_call: TRBV3-1/TRBV3-2; d_call: TRBD1; j_call: TRBJ1-4; cdr3_nt: TGTGCCAGCAGCCCGGGACAGGGGGCGCGTGGTGAAAAACTGTTTTTT; cdr3_aa: CASSPGQGARGEKLFF
cdr3_length: 15; clone_size: -; v_call: TRBV11-2; d_call: TRBD1; j_call: TRBJ1-2; cdr3_nt: TGTGCCAGCAGCCACAACCGGGACAGGGGGATTGGCTACACCTTC; cdr3_aa: CASSHNRDRGIGYTF
cdr3_length: 15; clone_size: -; v_call: TRBV5-6; d_call: -; j_call: TRBJ1-5; cdr3_nt: TGTGCCAGCAGCTTGCGGGGAGGTGGGAATCAGCCCCAGCATTTT; cdr3_aa: CASSLRGGGNQPQHF
cdr3_length: 16; clone_size: few; v_call: TRBV4-1; d_call: TRBD1; j_call: TRBJ1-6; cdr3_nt: TGCGCCAGCAGCCTAGGGACAGGGTCGGGAACTTCACCCCTCCACTTT; cdr3_aa: CASSLGTGSGTSPLHF
cdr3_length: 17; clone_size: -; v_call: TRBV5-1; d_call: TRBD2; j_call: TRBJ2-2; cdr3_nt: TGCGCCAGCAGCAAGGGACTAGCGGGGGGAGAAACCGGGGAGCTGTTTTTT; cdr3_aa: CASSKGLAGGETGELFF
cdr3_length: 13; clone_size: -; v_call: TRBV5-1; d_call: -; j_call: TRBJ2-1; cdr3_nt: TGCGCCAGCAGCTTGTTTCGTAGAGATGAGCAGTTCTTC; cdr3_aa: CASSLFRRDEQFF
cdr3_length: 16; clone_size: -; v_call: TRBV15; d_call: -; j_call: TRBJ2-1; cdr3_nt: TGTGCCACCAGCAGAGAAACGGTAGGGACTTACAATGAGCAGTTCTTC; cdr3_aa: CATSRETVGTYNEQFF
cdr3_length: 12; clone_size: -; v_call: TRBV11-1; d_call: -; j_call: TRBJ2-7; cdr3_nt: TGTGCCAGCAGCTTATCATCCTACGAGCAGTACTTC; cdr3_aa: CASSLSSYEQYF
cdr3_length: 15; clone_size: -; v_call: TRBV7-2; d_call: TRBD2; j_call: TRBJ2-4; cdr3_nt: TGTGCCAGCAGCTTAGGGAGTAGCGGGTCCAACATTCAGTACTTC; cdr3_aa: CASSLGSSGSNIQYF
cdr3_length: 15; clone_size: -; v_call: TRBV2; d_call: TRBD2; j_call: TRBJ2-1; cdr3_nt: TGTGCCAGCAGTAAGACTAGCGGGGTCTTTAATGAGCAGTTCTTC; cdr3_aa: CASSKTSGVFNEQFF
cdr3_length: 15; clone_size: -; v_call: TRBV18; d_call: -; j_call: TRBJ2-7; cdr3_nt: TGTGCCAGCTCACCCCAGACAGAAACGCCCTACGAGCAGTACTTC; cdr3_aa: CASSPQTETPYEQYF
cdr3_length: 15; clone_size: -; v_call: TRBV4-2; d_call: -; j_call: TRBJ2-1; cdr3_nt: TGTGCCAGCAGCCACTCCTCCCGGGACTCAGCTGAGCAGTTCTTC; cdr3_aa: CASSHSSRDSAEQFF
cdr3_length: 13; clone_size: -; v_call: TRBV18; d_call: TRBD1; j_call: TRBJ2-7; cdr3_nt: TGTGCCAGTTCCGACAGGGGGCGCAGCGAGCAGTACTTC; cdr3_aa: CASSDRGRSEQYF
cdr3_length: 16; clone_size: -; v_call: TRBV24-1; d_call: TRBD2; j_call: TRBJ2-3; cdr3_nt: TGTGCCCCCGATTTTAGCGGGGGGCTAAGAGCAGATACGCAGTATTTT; cdr3_aa: CAPDFSGGLRADTQYF
cdr3_length: 16; clone_size: few; v_call: TRBV19; d_call: TRBD2; j_call: TRBJ2-1; cdr3_nt: TGTGCCAGTAGTAAACCGGGACTAGCGGAGAGGAATGAGCAGTTCTTC; cdr3_aa: CASSKPGLAERNEQFF
cdr3_length: 15; clone_size: -; v_call: TRBV12-2; d_call: -; j_call: TRBJ1-2; cdr3_nt: TGTGCAAGTCACCCCCCCGGGACAGGGGTCTATGGCTACACCTTC; cdr3_aa: CASHPPGTGVYGYTF
cdr3_length: 13; clone_size: -; v_call: TRBV2; d_call: TRBD1; j_call: TRBJ1-5; cdr3_nt: TGTGCCAGCAGCGTAGACAGGGATCAGCCCCAGCATTTT; cdr3_aa: CASSVDRDQPQHF
cdr3_length: 15; clone_size: -; v_call: TRBV19; d_call: TRBD2; j_call: TRBJ2-2; cdr3_nt: TGTGCCAGTAGATGGGCGGGGGGGCCGACCGGGGAGCTGTTTTTT; cdr3_aa: CASRWAGGPTGELFF
cdr3_length: 15; clone_size: once; v_call: TRBV2; d_call: TRBD2; j_call: TRBJ2-1; cdr3_nt: TGTGCCAGCAGGGCTACTAGCGCCGTATACAATGAGCAGTTCTTC; cdr3_aa: CASRATSAVYNEQFF
cdr3_length: 15; clone_size: -; v_call: TRBV30; d_call: TRBD2; j_call: TRBJ2-1; cdr3_nt: TGTGCCTGCCAGATAGCGGGGGGTTTCTACAATGAGCAGTTCTTC; cdr3_aa: CACQIAGGFYNEQFF
cdr3_length: 16; clone_size: -; v_call: TRBV5-1; d_call: TRBD2; j_call: TRBJ2-1; cdr3_nt: TGCGCCAGCAGACCAACCGGGACTAGCGGATACAATGAGCAGTTCTTC; cdr3_aa: CASRPTGTSGYNEQFF
cdr3_length: 15; clone_size: -; v_call: TRBV27; d_call: TRBD1; j_call: TRBJ2-3; cdr3_nt: TGTGCCAGCAGTTTATTGGGTAGGGGACAGAGTACGCAGTATTTT; cdr3_aa: CASSLLGRGQSTQYF
cdr3_length: 15; clone_size: -; v_call: TRBV7-9; d_call: TRBD2; j_call: TRBJ2-7; cdr3_nt: TGTGCCAGCAGCTTCCGAACTAGCGGGGGCTACGAGCAGTACTTC; cdr3_aa: CASSFRTSGGYEQYF
cdr3_length: 12; clone_size: -; v_call: TRBV5-4; d_call: -; j_call: TRBJ2-7; cdr3_nt: TGTGCCAGCAGCATCCTTAACTACGAGCAGTACTTC; cdr3_aa: CASSILNYEQYF
cdr3_length: 16; clone_size: -; v_call: TRBV30; d_call: TRBD2; j_call: TRBJ2-7; cdr3_nt: TGTGCCTGGAGTGTATTAGGTAGCGGGGCCTCCTACGAGCAGTACTTC; cdr3_aa: CAWSVLGSGASYEQYF
cdr3_length: 16; clone_size: -; v_call: TRBV19; d_call: TRBD2; j_call: TRBJ2-1; cdr3_nt: TGTGCCAGCTCCCGGACTAGCGGGAGGTCGGTGGGTGAGCAGTTCTTC; cdr3_aa: CASSRTSGRSVGEQFF
cdr3_length: 15; clone_size: -; v_call: TRBV4-1; d_call: TRBD1; j_call: TRBJ1-1; cdr3_nt: TGCGCCAGCAGCCCAATGGCAGGGGGCACCACTGAAGCTTTCTTT; cdr3_aa: CASSPMAGGTTEAFF
cdr3_length: 15; clone_size: -; v_call: TRBV18; d_call: TRBD1; j_call: TRBJ1-6; cdr3_nt: TGTGCCAGCTCACCACCGGGACAGGGGACTTCACCCCTCCACTTT; cdr3_aa: CASSPPGQGTSPLHF
cdr3_length: 13; clone_size: -; v_call: TRBV9; d_call: -; j_call: TRBJ2-2; cdr3_nt: TGTGCCAGCAGCGTATATGAGACCGGGGAGCTGTTTTTT; cdr3_aa: CASSVYETGELFF
cdr3_length: 15; clone_size: -; v_call: TRBV10-1; d_call: TRBD2; j_call: TRBJ2-5; cdr3_nt: TGCGCCAGCAGTTCGAAGCGGGGGTCACAAGAGACCCAGTACTTC; cdr3_aa: CASSSKRGSQETQYF
cdr3_length: 19; clone_size: -; v_call: TRBV6-1; d_call: TRBD2; j_call: TRBJ2-7; cdr3_nt: TGTGCCAGCAGTGGCCAACTAGCGGGAGACGGGCGTAGCTCCTACGAGCAGTACTTC; cdr3_aa: CASSGQLAGDGRSSYEQYF
cdr3_length: 14; clone_size: -; v_call: TRBV19; d_call: TRBD1; j_call: TRBJ2-7; cdr3_nt: TGTGCCAGTGCCCGGACAGGGGGCGGCGACGAGCAGTACTTC; cdr3_aa: CASARTGGGDEQYF
cdr3_length: 15; clone_size: -; v_call: TRBV5-4; d_call: TRBD1; j_call: TRBJ2-1; cdr3_nt: TGTGCCAGCAGCTATACAGGGGACCGGAGGAATGAGCAGTTCTTC; cdr3_aa: CASSYTGDRRNEQFF
cdr3_length: 16; clone_size: -; v_call: TRBV4-2; d_call: TRBD2; j_call: TRBJ2-5; cdr3_nt: TGTGCCAGCAGCCAGGCCCGACTAGCGGGAGTGGAGACCCAGTACTTC; cdr3_aa: CASSQARLAGVETQYF
cdr3_length: 14; clone_size: -; v_call: TRBV3-1/TRBV3-2; d_call: -; j_call: TRBJ1-1; cdr3_nt: TGTGCCAGCAGCCCGACACATAGGAACACTGAAGCTTTCTTT; cdr3_aa: CASSPTHRNTEAFF
cdr3_length: 12; clone_size: -; v_call: TRBV29-1; d_call: -; j_call: TRBJ2-1; cdr3_nt: TGCAGCGTTGAAAATATCCACAATGAGCAGTTCTTC; cdr3_aa: CSVENIHNEQFF
cdr3_length: 15; clone_size: -; v_call: TRBV4-1; d_call: -; j_call: TRBJ1-5; cdr3_nt: TGCGCCAGCAGCCCATGGACAGTGAGCAATCAGCCCCAGCATTTT; cdr3_aa: CASSPWTVSNQPQHF